This TCR beta chain is from a study of identical twins. TCRdb reprocessed the 5' RACE reads with MiXCR, giving one entry per CDR3 protein. The table records some 1,600,000 distinct CDR3 sequences, about 32% of them present only once. Trimming took off 4 bases at V and 3 bases at J, with 13 bases between the two ends. The CDR3 has 15 residues. The germline CDR1 and CDR2 sequences are MNHNS and SASEGT. V and J are TRBV6-1 and TRBJ1-5; the D gene is possibly TRBD1 (6 bases). Sequenced material: cord blood. The receptor's source is a newborn girl in good health. The CDR3 DNA reads as TGTGCCAGCAGTGGGGGGGGCAGAAACAATCAGCCCCAGCATTTT. Protein product: CASSGGGRNNQPQHF.